This T cell receptor (beta chain) comes out of a study of shared clonotypes between healthy human individuals. In its sample, this clone was seen once. Its antigen is not identified. TCRdb's table, derived via immunoSEQ multiplex PCR, lists solely in-frame clones and lacks some. This sample has a few million clones, with 93% found just once. CD45RO-negative cells were positively selected for CCR7, leaving out terminally differentiated effector memory CD45RA+ cells. Germline CDR1 is MNHEY and CDR2 is SVGAGI. V gave up 1 base and J gave up 4 bases, with 12 bases separating them. This CDR3 has 15 amino acids. Findings and limits, study-wide: Enrolling few donors narrowed the genetic and exposure-history diversity that was represented.

This rearrangement joins TRBV6-5 to TRBJ2-3, with D possibly matching TRBD1 (5 bases). Sequencing input: naive CD8+ T cells from PBMCs. The source of this sequence is a man aged 18-30 years in good health. Some clones in this sample may be carry-over from other donors' samples. CDR3 sequence reads: CASSYLGPAADTQYF. The CDR3, as DNA: TGTGCCAGCAGTTACTTGGGGCCAGCCGCAGATACGCAGTATTTT.